What follows are 19 T cell receptor beta chains derived from one specimen sequenced in a study of long-term antiretroviral therapy in people with HIV. They ran version v3.0 of the immunoSEQ assay at survey level. The method was immunoSEQ multiplex PCR; TCRdb's version includes in-frame clones alone and lacks a portion of them. The table lists more than 30,000 clones, 79% of them singletons. This specimen was unsorted PBMCs, taken 1.9 years after starting antiretroviral therapy. Receptor source: a man aged 18 to 35 with HIV.

Note on this clone: Germline and junction disagree at one end, which may indicate a read error. This chain joins TRBV28 and TRBJ2-7; 8 bases fit TRBD1. The germline gives CDR1 MDHEN, CDR2 SYDVKM. The CDR3 covers 15 residues. CDR3 in DNA: TGTGCCAGCGGTTTTTCCGGGACAGGTGCCTACGAGCAGTACTTC. Protein product: CASGFSGTGAYEQYF.

The chain combines TRBV6-1 with TRBJ1-1, with D uncertain. CDR3 length: 15 residues. V lost 4 bases and J lost 0, with 12 bases in between. CDR1 is MNHNS, CDR2 SASEGT, per germline. The CDR3 protein is CASSVVPSMNTEAFF. CDR3 sequence (DNA): TGTGCCAGCAGTGTAGTCCCCTCCATGAACACTGAAGCTTTCTTT.

This chain uses TRBV30 with TRBJ1-1; unclear D gene. CDR1 and CDR2 from the germline V gene are GTSNPN and SVGIG (reference sequence). Trimming cost V 0 bases and J 2 bases, with 16 bases left between them. The CDR3 is made up of 16 amino acids. CDR3 bases: TGTGCCTGGAGTGTAGGTTCGTCCCAGTCTAACACTGAAGCTTTCTTT. Its protein is CAWSVGSSQSNTEAFF.

This chain uses TRBV5-1 with TRBJ2-7; D remains ambiguous. Germline V gene sequence: CDR1 SGHRS, CDR2 YFSETQ. The CDR3 totals 14 residues. Trimming left V 0 bases short and J 4 bases short, with 11 bases between. CDR3 coding DNA: TGCGCCAGCAGCTTGGCCGATGAAGGATACGAGCAGTACTTC. This translates into CASSLADEGYEQYF.

V usage is TRBV10-3 and J usage is TRBJ1-1; TRBD1 agrees at 12 bases. The junction had 5 bases not matched to a gene; V was cut back by 6 bases and J by 3 bases. Germline loops: CDR1 ENHRY, CDR2 SYGVKD. The CDR3 has 15 residues. The chain's CDR3 is CAIRGQGAWDTEAFF. CDR3 nucleotides: TGTGCCATCAGGGGACAGGGGGCTTGGGACACTGAAGCTTTCTTT.

The CDR3 reads CASSLRGPFYNEQFF. The CDR3 DNA reads as TGCGCCAGCAGCTTGAGGGGCCCCTTCTACAATGAGCAGTTCTTC. The chain uses TRBV5-1 and TRBJ2-1; a possible D gene is TRBD1 (5 bases). The ends were cut back, 1 base at V and 3 bases at J, with 11 bases in the middle. The CDR3 is 15 amino acids. CDR1 and CDR2 (germline): SGHRS, YFSETQ.

The chain employs TRBV2 and TRBJ1-5, with D hard to call. Germline CDR1 is SNHLY and CDR2 is FYNNEI. The V end lost 6 bases, the J end lost 7 bases, and 16 bases lay between the germline ends. There are 14 residues in the CDR3. For the CDR3, the DNA is TGTGCCAGCAGAGACCACAGTAACTTGCAGCCCCAGCATTTT. Encoded protein: CASRDHSNLQPQHF.

Only one count was recorded for this clone. The genes are TRBV2 and TRBJ2-3; D remains ambiguous. The V gene lost 8 bases and the J gene lost 4 bases, with 7 bases spanning the gap. Per the germline V gene, CDR1 is SNHLY and CDR2 is FYNNEI. CDR3 length equals 11 residues. CDR3 sequence reads: CASGHPDTQYF. CDR3 DNA: TGTGCCAGCGGCCACCCAGATACGCAGTATTTT.

The rearrangement uses TRBV12-5 and TRBJ1-4, with TRBD1 identical over 7 bases. This CDR3 is built from 21 residues. Germline CDR1 reads LGHNT; CDR2 reads FRNRAP. V lost 1 base and J lost 1; bases outside the gene matches: 18. In DNA form, the CDR3 reads TGTGCTAGTGGTTTGGAACAGCGACAGGGAACTCCTCTCAAAACTAATGAAAAACTGTTTTTT. Residues: CASGLEQRQGTPLKTNEKLFF.

This clone occurred once. The gene calls are TRBV6-5 and TRBJ1-1; 10 bases are a match to TRBD1. Germline lookup yields CDR1 MNHEY and CDR2 SVGAGI. The trim removed 7 bases at V and 6 bases at J, leaving 8 bases unmatched. CDR3 length equals 14 residues. The CDR3 DNA reads as TGTGCCAGCAAATCGGGACAGGGGACGGCTGAAGCTTTCTTT. Amino acid sequence: CASKSGQGTAEAFF.

This clone is medium-sized by share. The chain is built from TRBV19 and TRBJ1-6; no clear D gene. The CDR3 covers 13 residues. Germline CDR1 is LNHDA and CDR2 is SQIVND (reference sequence). V lost 7 bases, J lost 10 bases, and 14 bases lay in between. The CDR3 sequence is CASKDSGSSPLHF. DNA of the CDR3: TGTGCCAGTAAGGATAGTGGGAGCTCACCCCTCCACTTT.

The chain links TRBV2 to TRBJ1-6, with D possibly matching TRBD1 (6 bases). Trimming shortened V by 7 bases and J by 6 bases, and 13 bases separated the two germline ends. CDR1 SNHLY and CDR2 FYNNEI come from the germline V gene. This CDR3 is built from 14 residues. CDR3 amino acids: CASTYTGANSPLHF. The CDR3 DNA is TGTGCCAGCACCTATACGGGGGCTAATTCACCCCTCCACTTT.

The chain couples TRBV7-9 to TRBJ1-6; D gene unclear. The V and J ends lost 4 bases and 6 bases respectively, with 1 base between them. CDR3 length: 11 residues. Germline V gene data show CDR1 as SEHNR and CDR2 as FQNEAQ (reference sequence). The CDR3 DNA reads TGTGCCAGCAGCTCTAATTCACCCCTCCACTTT. It codes for CASSSNSPLHF.

The chain is built from TRBV29-1 and TRBJ2-5; 8 nucleotides match TRBD1. J was trimmed by 4 bases and V by 0 bases; bases with no gene match: 7. CDR1 is SQVTM and CDR2 is ANQGSEA in the germline V gene. The CDR3 length is 15 residues. In DNA form, the CDR3 reads TGCAGCGTTGAAGATCCGCAGGGGGCGGGAGAGACCCAGTACTTC. It is translated as CSVEDPQGAGETQYF.

The rearrangement joins TRBV11-2 to TRBJ2-2; possible D gene TRBD1, 8 bases. V was cut by 5 bases and J by 1 base, with 11 bases left in between. This CDR3 contains 15 residues. Germline assignment: CDR1 SGHAT and CDR2 FQNNGV. The CDR3 DNA reads as TGTGCCAGCAGCAGCGGGACAGGGAACACCGGGGAGCTGTTTTTT. Its translation: CASSSGTGNTGELFF.

The chain has TRBV19 and TRBJ2-5; D unclear. Germline V gene lookup returns CDR1 LNHDA and CDR2 SQIVND (reference sequence). The V gene lost 7 bases and the J gene lost 5 bases, with 11 bases spanning the gap. This CDR3 spans 12 amino acids. The CDR3 spells CASTGDSETQYF. The DNA for the CDR3 is TGTGCCAGTACTGGGGATAGTGAGACCCAGTACTTC.

In its sample, this clone was seen a few times. This chain links TRBV6-5 with TRBJ1-6; D unclear. Trimming cost V 0 bases and J 6 bases, with 9 bases left between them. This CDR3 is 15 amino acids long. Germline lookup yields CDR1 MNHEY and CDR2 SVGAGI. The CDR3 sequence: CASSYSNSLNSPLHF. The CDR3 coding sequence is TGTGCCAGCAGTTACTCCAACAGCCTTAATTCACCCCTCCACTTT.

This clone appeared a single time. V gene TRBV2 combines with J gene TRBJ1-1; a possible D gene is TRBD1 (5 bases). V was trimmed by 4 bases and J by 7 bases, leaving 16 bases between them. Germline lookup yields CDR1 SNHLY and CDR2 FYNNEI. The CDR3 covers 14 residues. CDR3: CASSGGGMWGEAFF. The CDR3 bases are TGTGCCAGCAGTGGTGGGGGAATGTGGGGTGAAGCTTTCTTT.

The CDR3 sequence is CASSTWGETQYF. The DNA of the CDR3 is TGTGCCAGCAGCACCTGGGGAGAGACCCAGTACTTC. The chain joins TRBV5-4 to TRBJ2-5; D unresolved. From germline, CDR1 is SGHNT and CDR2 YYREEE (reference sequence). This CDR3 spans 12 amino acids. V gave up 4 bases and J gave up 4 bases, with 8 bases separating them. The whole variable domain, filled in from reference TRBV5-4 and TRBJ2-5, reads ETGVTQSPTHLIKTRGQQVTLRCSSQSGHNTVSWYQQALGQGPQFIFQYYREEENGRGNFPPRFSGLQFPNYSSELNVNALELDDSALYLCASSTWGETQYFGPGTRLLVL.